The clone carrying this T cell receptor beta chain has more than one count but fewer than ten. In Seattle, patients joined the study during active infection and were tracked longitudinally. This record belongs to a study of blood T cell repertoires in COVID-19. For the study at large: Spain, Italy and the United States supplied samples that represented acute and convalescent COVID-19.

Original methodology: Estimation of nucleated cell counts was performed using reference gene primer amplification. Method: immunoSEQ multiplex PCR; TCRdb's copy keeps in-frame clones and lacks some. V and J calls and clone size come straight from that table; D and trimming were deduced from the DNA. The sample has about 350,000 clones; about 87% are singletons. The sequenced material came from peripheral blood. This receptor was taken from a man aged 30-40 years with COVID-19, enrolled during active disease.

The CDR3 is CASSTRDREAFF. The CDR3, as DNA: TGTGCCAGTAGTACCCGGGACAGGGAAGCTTTCTTT. The genes are TRBV19 and TRBJ1-1; TRBD1 matches at 8 bases. The CDR3 spans 12 residues. With 4 bases clipped from V and 8 bases from J, the junction kept 3 bases outside the gene matches. Germline V gene lookup returns CDR1 LNHDA and CDR2 SQIVND (reference sequence).